This T cell receptor beta chain was observed in a study of Ad26.COV2.S vaccination and SARS-CoV-2 variants. With respect to this clone: What it binds is not known.

Notes on the study in general: While placebo recipients had lower spike-specific TCR breadth, vaccine recipients had more. The TCR breadth and depth analyses may have produced an underestimate of total T cell responses.

The table came from immunoSEQ multiplex PCR; TCRdb's copy has only in-frame clones and leaves some out. In the table there are around 450,000 clones, approximately 89% of which are singletons. CDR1 and CDR2 from the germline V gene are SGHRS and YFSETQ. This CDR3 has 13 residues. The ends were cut back, 4 bases at V and 5 bases at J, with 10 bases in the middle. Treatment reported: roughly 19 received Ad26.COV2.S at low or high dose, single or two shots; about five received placebo; per-sample allocation not given. Collection of the samples took place on day 63 after the first injection of vaccine or placebo. Vaccination used an Ad26 vector expressing Wuhan-strain SARS-CoV-2 spike.

This chain links TRBV5-1 with TRBJ2-1, with D perhaps given as TRBD1 or TRBD2 (5 bases each). Here the sequenced sample was peripheral blood, taken in a trial of Ad26.COV2.S vaccine versus placebo. The TCR sequence derives from a person aged 18-65 years who received the Ad26.COV2.S COVID-19 vaccine or a placebo. CDR3 protein: CASSPGPNNEQFF. DNA of the CDR3: TGCGCCAGCAGCCCGGGACCAAACAATGAGCAGTTCTTC.